The text below deals with one T cell receptor (beta chain). The PCR made use of 60 Vbeta and 13 Jbeta primers. Clones were sequenced by immunoSEQ multiplex PCR, and TCRdb holds only the in-frame ones, with some missing. Of hundreds of thousands of clones listed, approximately 82% are singletons. This sample stems from a study of cytomegalovirus exposure and HLA in healthy donors. Trimming pared 7 bases from V and 8 bases from J, leaving 21 bases between. Germline V gene data show CDR1 as SEHNR and CDR2 as FQNEAQ (reference sequence). This CDR3 region has 15 residues. The TCR comes from a woman between 40 and 50 years old in good health and CMV-seronegative. The rearrangement links TRBV7-9 to TRBJ2-1; unclear D gene. The sequenced sample consisted of PBMCs. The CDR3 coding sequence is TGTGCCAGCATCCCGGAGCGCAATCGCGGCGATGAGCAGTTCTTC. Its translation: CASIPERNRGDEQFF. Drawing the rest from reference TRBV7-9 and TRBJ2-1, the complete variable domain is DTGVSQNPRHKITKRGQNVTFRCDPISEHNRLYWYRQTLGQGPEFLTYFQNEAQLEKSRLLSDRFSAERPKGSFSTLEIQRTEQGDSAMYLCASIPERNRGDEQFFGPGTRLTVL.